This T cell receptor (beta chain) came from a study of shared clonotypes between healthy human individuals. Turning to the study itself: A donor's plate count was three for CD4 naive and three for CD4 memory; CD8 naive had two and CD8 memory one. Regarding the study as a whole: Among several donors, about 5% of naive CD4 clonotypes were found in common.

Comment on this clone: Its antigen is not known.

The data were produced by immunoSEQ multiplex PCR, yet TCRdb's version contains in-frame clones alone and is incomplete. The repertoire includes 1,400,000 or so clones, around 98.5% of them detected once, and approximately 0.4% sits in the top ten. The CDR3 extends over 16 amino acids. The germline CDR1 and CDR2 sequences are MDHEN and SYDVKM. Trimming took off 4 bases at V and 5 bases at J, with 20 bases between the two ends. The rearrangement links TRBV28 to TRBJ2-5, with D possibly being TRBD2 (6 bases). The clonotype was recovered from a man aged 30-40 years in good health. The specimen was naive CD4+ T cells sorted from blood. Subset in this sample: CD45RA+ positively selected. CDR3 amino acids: CASSSPSTRRDETQYF. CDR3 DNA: TGTGCCAGCAGTTCACCTTCGACTAGAAGGGACGAGACCCAGTACTTC.